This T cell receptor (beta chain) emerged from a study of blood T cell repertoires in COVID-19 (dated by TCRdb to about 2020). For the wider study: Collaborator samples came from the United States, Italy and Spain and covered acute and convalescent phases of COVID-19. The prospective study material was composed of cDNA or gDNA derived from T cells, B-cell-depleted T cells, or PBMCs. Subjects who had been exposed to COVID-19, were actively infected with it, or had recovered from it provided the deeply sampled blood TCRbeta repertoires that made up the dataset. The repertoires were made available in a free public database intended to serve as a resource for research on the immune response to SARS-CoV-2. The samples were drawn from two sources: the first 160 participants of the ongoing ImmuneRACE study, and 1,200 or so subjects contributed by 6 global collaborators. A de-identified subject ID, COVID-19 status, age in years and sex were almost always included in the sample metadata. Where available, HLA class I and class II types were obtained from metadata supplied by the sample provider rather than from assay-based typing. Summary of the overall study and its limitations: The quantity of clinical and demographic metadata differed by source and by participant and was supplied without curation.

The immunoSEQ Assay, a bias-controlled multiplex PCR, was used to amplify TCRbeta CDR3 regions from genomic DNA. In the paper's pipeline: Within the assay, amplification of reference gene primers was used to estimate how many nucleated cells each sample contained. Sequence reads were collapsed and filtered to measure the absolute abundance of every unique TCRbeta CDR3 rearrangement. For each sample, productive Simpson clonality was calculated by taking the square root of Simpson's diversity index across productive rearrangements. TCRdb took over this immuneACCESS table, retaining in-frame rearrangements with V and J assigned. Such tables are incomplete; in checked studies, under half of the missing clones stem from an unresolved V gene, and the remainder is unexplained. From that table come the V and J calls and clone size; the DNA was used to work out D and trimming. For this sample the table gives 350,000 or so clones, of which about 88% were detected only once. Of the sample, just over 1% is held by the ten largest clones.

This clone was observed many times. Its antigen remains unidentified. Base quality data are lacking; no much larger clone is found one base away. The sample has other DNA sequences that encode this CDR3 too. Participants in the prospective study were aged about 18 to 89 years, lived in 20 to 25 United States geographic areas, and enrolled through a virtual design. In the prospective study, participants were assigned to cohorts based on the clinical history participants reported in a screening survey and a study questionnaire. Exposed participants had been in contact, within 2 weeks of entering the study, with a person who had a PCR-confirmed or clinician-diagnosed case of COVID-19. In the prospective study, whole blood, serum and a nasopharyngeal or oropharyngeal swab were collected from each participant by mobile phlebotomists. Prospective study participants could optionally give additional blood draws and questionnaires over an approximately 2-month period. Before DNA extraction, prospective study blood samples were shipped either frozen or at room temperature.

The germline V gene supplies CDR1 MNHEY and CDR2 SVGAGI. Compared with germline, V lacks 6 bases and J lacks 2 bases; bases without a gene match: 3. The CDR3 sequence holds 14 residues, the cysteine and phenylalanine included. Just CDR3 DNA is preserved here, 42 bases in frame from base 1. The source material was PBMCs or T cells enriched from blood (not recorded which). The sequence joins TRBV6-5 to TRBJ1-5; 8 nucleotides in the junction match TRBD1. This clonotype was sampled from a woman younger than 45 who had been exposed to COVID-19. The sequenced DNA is TGTGCCAGCAGGCGGACAGGGCGCAATCAGCCCCAGCATTTT. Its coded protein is CASRRTGRNQPQHF.